This T cell receptor beta chain was sequenced in a study of identical twins. Via MiXCR, TCRdb re-called the 5' RACE reads, giving one row per CDR3 protein. The table lists 600,000 to 700,000 distinct CDR3 sequences, over 20% of them singletons. The sample holds a few counts of this clonotype. Trimming pared 7 bases from V and 5 bases from J, leaving 14 bases between. This CDR3 is 13 amino acids long. Germline V gene lookup returns CDR1 MNHNS and CDR2 SASEGT. The same data also went into a second study, on T cells expressing NK-cell markers. As that study records: Roughly 1.0-7.0% of CD8+ T cells in a handful of donors belonged to dominant NKG2C+ clonotypes. Among several donors, these clonotypes also ranked first in the CD3+CD56-NKG2C+ fraction. Certain NKG2C+ T cell clones were expanded, and their HCMV specificity remained unclear.

This chain links TRBV6-1 with TRBJ1-1; D is undetermined. This receptor was identified in a woman between 18 and 29 years old in good health. The sample was PBMCs. The CDR3 region has the DNA TGTGCCAGCATCAACGCAGAGGCTACTGAAGCTTTCTTT. Protein: CASINAEATEAFF.